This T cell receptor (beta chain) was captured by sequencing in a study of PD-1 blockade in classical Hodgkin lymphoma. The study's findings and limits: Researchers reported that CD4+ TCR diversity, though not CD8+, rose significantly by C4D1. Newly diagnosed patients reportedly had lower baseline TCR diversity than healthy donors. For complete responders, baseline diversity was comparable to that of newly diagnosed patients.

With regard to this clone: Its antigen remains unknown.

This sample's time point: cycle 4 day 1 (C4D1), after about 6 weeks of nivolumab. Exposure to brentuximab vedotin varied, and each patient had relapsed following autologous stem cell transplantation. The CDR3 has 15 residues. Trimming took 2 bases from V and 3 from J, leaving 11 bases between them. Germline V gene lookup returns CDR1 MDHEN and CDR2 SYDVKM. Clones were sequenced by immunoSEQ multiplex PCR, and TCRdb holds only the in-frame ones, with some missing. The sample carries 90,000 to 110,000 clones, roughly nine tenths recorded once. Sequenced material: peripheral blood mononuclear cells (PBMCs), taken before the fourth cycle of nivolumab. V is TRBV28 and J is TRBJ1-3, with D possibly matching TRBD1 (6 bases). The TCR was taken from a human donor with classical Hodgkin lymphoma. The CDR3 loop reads CASSLQGKFGNTIYF. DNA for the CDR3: TGTGCCAGCAGTTTACAGGGGAAATTTGGAAACACCATATATTTT.